One and the same sample provided the 8 T cell receptor beta chains below, sequenced in a study of PD-1 blockade in classical Hodgkin lymphoma. Time point denoted: cycle 4 day 1 (C4D1), after more than 5 weeks of nivolumab. Relapses following autologous stem cell transplantation were seen in all patients, with brentuximab vedotin exposure varying. Sequenced by immunoSEQ multiplex PCR; TCRdb stores in-frame clones only, minus some. The top ten clones hold 6.5% to 8% of a sample with roughly 48,000 clones, about 89% of them seen once. The input for sequencing was peripheral blood mononuclear cells (PBMCs), taken before the fourth cycle of nivolumab. Every receptor here comes from a human donor with classical Hodgkin lymphoma.

The gene calls are TRBV28 and TRBJ1-1; D possibly corresponds to TRBD1 (6 bases). Trimming took 6 bases from V and 2 from J, leaving 10 bases between them. This CDR3 is 13 amino acids long. Germline lookup yields CDR1 MDHEN and CDR2 SYDVKM. The CDR3 sequence: CASSPDSNTEAFF. DNA for the CDR3: TGTGCCAGCAGCCCGGACAGCAACACTGAAGCTTTCTTT. The complete variable domain, with remaining parts taken from reference TRBV28 and TRBJ1-1, reads DVKVTQSSRYLVKRTGEKVFLECVQDMDHENMFWYRQDPGLGLRLIYFSYDVKMKEKGDIPEGYSVSREKKERFSLILESASTNQTSMYLCASSPDSNTEAFFGQGTRLTVV.

The gene calls are TRBV4-2 and TRBJ2-1, with D hard to call. CDR1 is LGHNA, CDR2 YNFKEQ, per germline. This CDR3 has 12 amino acids. V lost 1 base and J lost 7, with 5 bases in between. CDR3: CASSQGRNEQFF. In DNA form, the CDR3 reads TGTGCCAGCAGCCAAGGCAGAAATGAGCAGTTCTTC.

The rearrangement links TRBV28 to TRBJ2-2; 11 positions match TRBD1. The CDR3 length is 15 residues. Per germline, CDR1 MDHEN and CDR2 SYDVKM. V lost 4 bases to trimming and J lost 6 bases; unmatched junction nucleotides: 4. The CDR3, as DNA: TGTGCCAGCAGTTCCCCGGGACAGGGGGCCGGGGAGCTGTTTTTT. It translates to CASSSPGQGAGELFF.

The V gene is TRBV28, the J gene TRBJ1-6; 8 bases are shared with TRBD1. Germline assignment: CDR1 MDHEN and CDR2 SYDVKM. V lost 4 bases, J lost 10 bases, and 6 bases stayed unmatched. The CDR3 is 14 amino acids. The chain's CDR3 is CASSSDTGGSPLHF. The DNA for the CDR3 is TGTGCCAGCAGTTCAGATACAGGGGGGTCACCCCTCCACTTT.

The genes are TRBV2 and TRBJ2-5; D not resolved. Germline CDR1 is SNHLY and CDR2 is FYNNEI. V lost 2 bases, J lost 7 bases, and 5 bases lay in between. CDR3 size: 11 residues. The CDR3 DNA is TGTGCCAGCAGTGAACTGGGGACCCAGTACTTC. Translated, it gives CASSELGTQYF.

The chain couples TRBV28 to TRBJ1-2, with 12 bases lining up with TRBD1. The CDR3 spans 15 residues. Germline V lookup: CDR1 MDHEN, CDR2 SYDVKM. The V gene end was trimmed by 7 bases and the J gene end by 5 bases; junction bases not matched to a gene: 8. In nucleotides, the CDR3 is TGTGCCAGCAATTGGGACAGGGGGCTCGGGTATGGCTACACCTTC. Residues: CASNWDRGLGYGYTF.

The CDR3 is CASSRDRNTEAFF. CDR3 nucleotide sequence: TGTGCCAGCAGCCGGGACAGGAACACTGAAGCTTTCTTT. The chain couples TRBV5-4 to TRBJ1-1; 7 bases are shared with TRBD1. Germline V CDR1 and CDR2: SGHNT, YYREEE (reference sequence). Unmatched junction bases numbered 1, after V lost 4 bases and J lost 1 base. The CDR3 consists of 13 residues.

This chain links TRBV2 with TRBJ1-1; possibly TRBD1 for D (6 bases). In germline, CDR1 is SNHLY, CDR2 FYNNEI. V gave up 3 bases and J gave up 2 bases, with 13 bases separating them. This CDR3 has 15 residues. CDR3 DNA: TGTGCCAGCAGTGACAGGGGAGGACTTAACACTGAAGCTTTCTTT. It codes for CASSDRGGLNTEAFF.